This TCR beta chain was sequenced during a study of blood T cell repertoires in COVID-19. Under the authors' procedure: Estimation of nucleated cell counts was performed using reference gene primer amplification. The assay was immunoSEQ multiplex PCR, and TCRdb's table has in-frame clones only and misses some. That table furnishes V, J and clone size, whereas the DNA furnished D and trimming. The sample has nearly 200,000 clones, around four fifths seen once. Germline values: CDR1 MGHRA, CDR2 YSYEKL. J lost 0 bases, V lost 0 bases, and 7 bases had no gene match. This CDR3 comprises 19 residues. The gene calls are TRBV4-1 and TRBJ1-6, with TRBD1 matching 8 bases. This TCR was sampled from a human donor with acute or convalescent COVID-19. The donor label of this sample is uncertain. The material sequenced was peripheral blood. CDR3 in amino acids: CASSQEQGQGYSYNSPLHF. CDR3 bases: TGCGCCAGCAGCCAAGAACAAGGACAGGGCTACTCCTATAATTCACCCCTCCACTTT.